These T cell receptor beta chains were read from a single sample in a study of patients and donors after allogeneic stem cell transplantation. TCRdb reprocessed the RT-PCR reads with MiXCR, giving one entry per CDR3 protein. This table has hundreds of thousands of distinct CDR3 sequences, more than 15% appearing once. Sequenced: blood, either unsorted or a sorted T cell fraction (not recorded which). These receptors all come from a human donor who was either an allogeneic HSCT recipient or a stem cell or donor lymphocyte infusion donor (not recorded which). It is not recorded whose cells these are; they may come from a transplant donor. Each CDR3 is given with its conserved first and last residue. Clone sizes are given selectively: once, few, many, or a class where the clone is expanded.

J gene | clone size | V gene | CDR3 protein
TRBJ2-3 | many | TRBV7-9 | CASSLAEGTDTQYF
TRBJ2-3 | . | TRBV7-2 | CASTLYPDTQYF
TRBJ2-2 | few | TRBV7-6 | CASSANSGELFF
TRBJ2-2 | . | TRBV3-1 | CASSQLGTGELFF
TRBJ1-5 | few | TRBV7-6 | CASSLEDARNQPQHF
TRBJ1-1 | . | TRBV7-8 | CASSFSEPEAFF
TRBJ2-7 | many | TRBV12-3/TRBV12-4 | CASSLKAGRDIFYEQYF
TRBJ2-5 | . | TRBV7-3 | CASSIRGRGGETQYF
TRBJ1-4 | . | TRBV20-1 | CSARNLGHNEKLFF
TRBJ1-1 | many | TRBV3-1 | CASSPPGGTEAFF
TRBJ1-4 | . | TRBV12-3/TRBV12-4 | CASTFDGRANEKLFF
TRBJ1-2 | . | TRBV6-1 | CASTPSAGNERGYTF
TRBJ2-1 | few | TRBV20-1 | CSANLAGGLDNEQFF